Below, 25 T cell receptor beta chains from the same sample are listed, as sequenced in a study of cytomegalovirus exposure and HLA in healthy donors. PCR primers comprised 60 Vbeta and 13 Jbeta primers. Assay used: immunoSEQ multiplex PCR; TCRdb lists only in-frame clones, some missing. The sample lists roughly 100,000 clones, around 68% seen once, with over 4% in the top ten. The sequencing sample was made of PBMCs. The receptors were gathered from a human donor in good health.

This chain links TRBV19 with TRBJ2-2, with TRBD1 as a possible D gene (6 bases). The CDR3 runs 15 residues. Germline V gene data show CDR1 as LNHDA and CDR2 as SQIVND (reference sequence). V lost 6 bases to trimming and J lost 2 bases, with 13 bases between them. Here the CDR3 DNA reads TGTGCCAGTAGATACTGGACAGAAAACACCGGGGAGCTGTTTTTT. Amino acid sequence: CASRYWTENTGELFF.

The chain uses TRBV11-2 and TRBJ2-2; TRBD1 might be the D (6 bases). The germline gives CDR1 SGHAT, CDR2 FQNNGV. This CDR3 comprises 14 residues. Trimming shortened V by 8 bases and J by 7 bases, and 17 bases separated the two germline ends. The CDR3 is CASSQDQGSGELFF. In nucleotides, the CDR3 is TGTGCCAGCTCACAGGACCAGGGGAGCGGGGAGCTGTTTTTT.

This sequence joins TRBV28 and TRBJ2-5, with 14 bases fitting TRBD2. From germline, CDR1 is MDHEN and CDR2 SYDVKM. The CDR3 extends over 17 amino acids. The junction had 8 bases not matched to a gene; V was cut back by 6 bases and J by 2 bases. CDR3 sequence reads: CASSGTSGSLAQETQYF. The CDR3 DNA follows: TGTGCCAGCAGCGGGACTAGCGGGAGCCTGGCACAAGAGACCCAGTACTTC.

The CDR3 region is CASSSRSVSEQFF. The CDR3 region has the DNA TGCGCCAGCAGCTCAAGATCAGTCTCTGAGCAGTTCTTC. The J gene is TRBJ2-1, the V gene TRBV4-1, with unresolved D. V was clipped by 5 bases and J by 9 bases, with 14 bases between them. CDR1 is MGHRA and CDR2 is YSYEKL in the germline V gene. The CDR3 sequence is 13 residues long.

This clone was found a few times. The chain combines TRBV11-2 with TRBJ1-2; weak D call: TRBD1 (6 bases). Germline CDR1 is SGHAT and CDR2 is FQNNGV. V shed 5 bases and J shed 7 bases, with 14 bases lying between them. The CDR3 is made up of 13 amino acids. The CDR3 nucleotides read TGTGCCAGCAGCCGACAGGTCCTGGGTGGCTACACCTTC. This codes for CASSRQVLGGYTF. Full variable domain (rest looked up from reference TRBV11-2 and TRBJ1-2): EAGVAQSPRYKIIEKRQSVAFWCNPISGHATLYWYQQILGQGPKLLIQFQNNGVVDDSQLPKDRFSAERLKGVDSTLKIQPAKLEDSAVYLCASSRQVLGGYTFGSGTRLTVV.

The V call is TRBV5-1, the J call TRBJ2-7; 8 bases are a match to TRBD2. The germline V gene has CDR1 SGHRS and CDR2 YFSETQ. The CDR3 extends over 14 amino acids. The junction had 5 bases not matched to a gene; V was cut back by 4 bases and J by 2 bases. CDR3 protein: CASSPGGGPYEQYF. Here the CDR3 DNA reads TGCGCCAGCAGCCCGGGAGGGGGGCCCTACGAGCAGTACTTC. Looking up the rest from reference TRBV5-1 and TRBJ2-7 gives the full variable domain: KAGVTQTPRYLIKTRGQQVTLSCSPISGHRSVSWYQQTPGQGLQFLFEYFSETQRNKGNFPGRFSGRQFSNSRSEMNVSTLELGDSALYLCASSPGGGPYEQYFGPGTRLTVT.

This rearrangement joins TRBV28 to TRBJ2-7; 12 bases are a match to TRBD1. The CDR3 has 15 amino acids. V trimming: 8 bases; J trimming: 7 bases; junction bases outside the gene matches: 12. Germline-derived CDR1 and CDR2 are MDHEN and SYDVKM. CDR3 amino acids: CASSNGGQGAGEQYF. The DNA for the CDR3 is TGTGCCAGCTCTAATGGGGGACAGGGGGCAGGTGAGCAGTACTTC.

V usage is TRBV2 and J usage is TRBJ2-5, with a weak D call TRBD1 (6 bases). Germline lookup yields CDR1 SNHLY and CDR2 FYNNEI. This CDR3 is built from 16 residues. Deletions cut 2 bases from V and 4 bases from J, with 17 bases between. The CDR3 DNA sequence: TGTGCCAGCAGTGAATATGGGCAGGGGCTCGGAGAGACCCAGTACTTC. As protein: CASSEYGQGLGETQYF.

As regards this clone: Because it lacks the conserved phenylalanine or tryptophan at the end, this CDR3 is likely a read error. The rearrangement joins TRBV14 to TRBJ1-2, with a possible D match to TRBD1 (5 bases). Deletions cut 1 base from V and 4 bases from J, with 10 bases between. CDR3 length: 14 residues. Germline CDR1 is SGHDN and CDR2 is FVKESK. The CDR3 region is CASSQVGGFYGYTL. CDR3 nucleotide sequence: TGTGCCAGCAGCCAAGTCGGGGGATTCTATGGCTACACCCTC.

The DNA of the CDR3 is TGTGCCAGCAGTGGACAGGGGACGTACTATGGCTACACCTTC. Translation: CASSGQGTYYGYTF. The chain uses TRBV2 and TRBJ1-2; 8 bases are shared with TRBD1. CDR3 length: 14 residues. The V gene end was trimmed by 4 bases and the J gene end by 3 bases; junction bases not matched to a gene: 4. CDR1 and CDR2 from the germline V gene are SNHLY and FYNNEI.

The chain combines TRBV4-1 with TRBJ1-3; TRBD1 aligns across 8 bases. V was pared by 0 bases and J by 0 bases, with 7 bases of the junction left unmatched. This CDR3 comprises 18 residues. The germline gives CDR1 MGHRA, CDR2 YSYEKL. The CDR3 spells CASSQDRQGAGSGNTIYF. CDR3 sequence (DNA): TGCGCCAGCAGCCAAGATCGTCAGGGGGCCGGCTCTGGAAACACCATATATTTT.

This clone was found once. The V gene is TRBV27, the J gene TRBJ2-7; perhaps TRBD2 as D (5 bases). Germline CDR1 reads MNHEY; CDR2 reads SMNVEV (reference sequence). V was trimmed by 1 base and J by 3 bases, leaving 10 bases between them. CDR3 length: 14 amino acids. CDR3: CASSLYGGFYEQYF. The CDR3 nucleotides are TGTGCCAGCAGTTTATACGGAGGTTTCTACGAGCAGTACTTC.

This clone was seen a handful of times. The gene calls are TRBV2 and TRBJ2-7; 7 nucleotides align to TRBD1. This CDR3 contains 15 residues. Germline V gene data show CDR1 as SNHLY and CDR2 as FYNNEI. The J segment lost 0 bases and the V segment lost 8 bases, leaving 10 bases of the junction unmatched. The CDR3 DNA sequence: TGTGCCAGCGCCACTTCCGGGACAGTCTCCTACGAGCAGTACTTC. Translation gives CASATSGTVSYEQYF.

V usage is TRBV4-2 and J usage is TRBJ2-7, with 7 nucleotides matching TRBD2. V shed 4 bases, J shed 4 bases, and the junction held 16 bases outside the gene matches. CDR1 is LGHNA, CDR2 YNFKEQ, per germline. The CDR3 extends over 17 amino acids. The CDR3 sequence: CASSLSSGGDLGYEQYF. The DNA for the CDR3 is TGTGCCAGCAGCCTCTCGTCTGGGGGGGATTTAGGGTACGAGCAGTACTTC.

The DNA of the CDR3 is TGTGCCAGCAACATAGGGGCGGGGATACCCAATGAGCAGTTCTTC. This codes for CASNIGAGIPNEQFF. The rearrangement uses TRBV5-5 and TRBJ2-1; maybe TRBD2 (6 bases). The CDR3 consists of 15 residues. V lost 6 bases and J lost 6, with 19 bases in between. CDR1 and CDR2 from the germline V gene are SGHKS and YYEKEE (reference sequence).

This clone has only a few counts. The rearrangement joins TRBV11-2 to TRBJ2-3; D perhaps matches TRBD2 (5 bases). The V gene's germline CDR1 is SGHAT and CDR2 FQNNGV. This CDR3 contains 14 residues. Trimming shortened V by 5 bases and J by 2 bases, and 11 bases separated the two germline ends. The CDR3 reads CASSPGLLTDTQYF. The CDR3 nucleotides read TGTGCCAGCAGCCCAGGACTTCTCACAGATACGCAGTATTTT.

The CDR3 loop is CASSKYGLAGVDEQYF. The DNA of the CDR3 is TGTGCCAGCTCTAAGTATGGACTAGCGGGAGTAGACGAGCAGTACTTC. V and J are TRBV18 and TRBJ2-5, with TRBD2 matching over 13 bases. The J call is in doubt because the DNA end fits TRBJ2-7 better. Germline CDR1 KGHSH, CDR2 LQKENI. CDR3 length equals 16 residues.

The rearrangement joins TRBV28 to TRBJ2-3, with TRBD1 as a possible D gene (5 bases). This CDR3 spans 15 amino acids. Germline V gives CDR1 MDHEN, CDR2 SYDVKM. V lost 1 base to trimming and J lost 1 base, with 9 bases between them. In DNA form, the CDR3 reads TGTGCCAGCAGTTTATCCCAAGGGGGCACAGATACGCAGTATTTT. The encoded protein is CASSLSQGGTDTQYF.

The rearrangement links TRBV6-6 to TRBJ1-1; D possibly corresponds to TRBD1 (5 bases). The CDR3 spans 14 residues. V lost 3 bases, J lost 7 bases, and 15 bases lay in between. CDR1 and CDR2 from the germline V gene are MNHNY and SVGAGI (reference sequence). The CDR3 region is CASSYGIQEYEAFF. Here the CDR3 DNA reads TGTGCCAGCAGTTATGGGATACAGGAGTATGAAGCTTTCTTT.

The rearrangement links TRBV25-1 to TRBJ2-5; no firm D call. The CDR3 is 13 residues long. Germline V gene lookup returns CDR1 MGHDK and CDR2 SYGVNS. The germline V and J ends were trimmed by 2 bases and 0 bases, with 4 bases remaining between them. The CDR3 DNA reads as TGTGCCAGCAGTGAAAGCTACCAAGAGACCCAGTACTTC. Protein: CASSESYQETQYF.

This clone was detected a few times. The chain recombines TRBV23-1 with TRBJ1-3; 7 bases fit TRBD1. TRBV23-1 is reported as an ORF; its role is uncertain. With 4 bases clipped from V and 2 bases from J, the junction kept 5 bases outside the gene matches. The CDR3 has 15 residues. The CDR3 protein is CASSRPTGAGNTIYF. The CDR3 region has the DNA TGCGCCAGCAGTCGGCCCACAGGGGCTGGAAACACCATATATTTT.

This clone was counted only a few times. The chain combines TRBV28 with TRBJ1-5; D may be TRBD1 (5 bases). The CDR3 is made up of 20 amino acids. Between the trimmed V and J ends, which lost 0 bases and 1 base, there was a span of 22 bases. The germline V gene has CDR1 MDHEN and CDR2 SYDVKM. In DNA form, the CDR3 reads TGTGCCAGCAGTTTATGCTTCGATGGGGCACGGGACTGGAGCAATCAGCCCCAGCATTTT. Its protein product is CASSLCFDGARDWSNQPQHF.

The chain uses TRBV19 and TRBJ2-3; 10 positions match TRBD2. After removal of 3 bases from V and 11 bases from J, the junction contained 8 bases not matched to a gene. The CDR3 has 14 amino acids. Looked up from germline, CDR1 is LNHDA and CDR2 is SQIVND (reference sequence). The CDR3 DNA reads as TGTGCCAGTAGTATGAGCGGGAGGGGGAAAGGGCAGTATTTT. Amino acids: CASSMSGRGKGQYF. Full variable domain (outside the CDR3, taken from reference TRBV19 and TRBJ2-3): DGGITQSPKYLFRKEGQNVTLSCEQNLNHDAMYWYRQDPGQGLRLIYYSQIVNDFQKGDIAEGYSVSREKKESFPLTVTSAQKNPTAFYLCASSMSGRGKGQYFGPGTRLTVL.

This chain's CDR3 is CSVGQTEKMNTEAFF. The DNA for the CDR3 is TGCAGCGTTGGACAGACAGAAAAAATGAACACTGAAGCTTTCTTT. The rearrangement joins TRBV29-1 to TRBJ1-1; D perhaps matches TRBD1 (5 bases). The germline gives CDR1 SQVTM, CDR2 ANQGSEA. Trimming took 4 bases from V and 0 from J, leaving 15 bases between them. The CDR3 runs 15 residues.

Only a few counts were recorded for this clone. This sequence joins TRBV27 and TRBJ2-1, with 14 nucleotides matching TRBD2. The CDR3 is 15 residues long. The ends lost 5 bases at V and 10 bases at J; junction bases unmatched: 7. Germline values: CDR1 MNHEY, CDR2 SMNVEV (reference sequence). The CDR3 region is CASSPRLAGGREQFF. CDR3 bases: TGTGCCAGCAGTCCCCGACTAGCGGGAGGGCGGGAGCAGTTCTTC.